This TCR beta chain was sequenced during a study of glioma-infiltrating T cells. Overall study context: Dexamethasone exposure before glioma surgery was limited to six or fewer days. Approximately 1 million peripheral T cells were targeted at about 4.5- to 11-fold coverage.

Ten or more counts support this clonotype. Its antigen is currently unknown. Study findings and constraints: CDR3 overlap between tissue and blood was very small.

The CDR3 runs to 16 residues. Trimming cost V 4 bases and J 0 bases, with 16 bases left between them. Germline CDR1 and CDR2: MDHEN and SYDVKM. Using RNA template, CDR3s of TCR alpha and beta were amplified with iRepertoire arm-PCR. Tissue mRNA or PBMC total RNA, 100-400 ng, went into one-step reverse transcription and amplification. TCRdb used MiXCR to reprocess the multiplex PCR reads, holding one entry per CDR3 protein. The data show about 400,000 distinct CDR3 sequences, with 41% seen just once and about 12% held by the top ten. Sequenced: glioma tissue, nonneoplastic brain tissue, or PBMCs (not recorded which). The genes are TRBV28 and TRBJ2-7; a weak D match, TRBD2 (6 bases). The source is a human donor with low-grade glioma or glioblastoma, undergoing nonglioma brain surgery, or in good health (not recorded which). DNA for the CDR3: TGTGCCAGCAGTTCTCCGGTGGCGGGAAGCTCCTACGAGCAGTACTTC. It yields the protein CASSSPVAGSSYEQYF.